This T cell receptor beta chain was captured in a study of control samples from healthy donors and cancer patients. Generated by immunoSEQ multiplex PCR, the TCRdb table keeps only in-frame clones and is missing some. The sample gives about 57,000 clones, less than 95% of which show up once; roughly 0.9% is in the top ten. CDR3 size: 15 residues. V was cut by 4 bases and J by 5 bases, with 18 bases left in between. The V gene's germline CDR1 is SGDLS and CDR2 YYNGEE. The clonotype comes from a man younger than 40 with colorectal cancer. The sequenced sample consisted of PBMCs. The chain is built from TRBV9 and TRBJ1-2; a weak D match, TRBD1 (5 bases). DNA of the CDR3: TGTGCCAGCAGCACCACGGGGCGGGTAGGGTATGGCTACACCTTC. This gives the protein CASSTTGRVGYGYTF.